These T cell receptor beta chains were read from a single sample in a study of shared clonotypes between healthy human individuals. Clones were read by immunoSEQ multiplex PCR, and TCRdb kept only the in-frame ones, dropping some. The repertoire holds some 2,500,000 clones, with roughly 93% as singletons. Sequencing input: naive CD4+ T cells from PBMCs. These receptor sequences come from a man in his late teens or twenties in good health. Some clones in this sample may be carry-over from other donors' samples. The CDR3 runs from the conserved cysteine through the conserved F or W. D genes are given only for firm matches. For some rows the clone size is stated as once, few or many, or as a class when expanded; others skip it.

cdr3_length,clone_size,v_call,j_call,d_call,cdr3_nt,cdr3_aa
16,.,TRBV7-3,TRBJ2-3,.,TGTGCCAGCAGCTTAGTCGGGGGTGCTAGCACAGATACGCAGTATTTT,CASSLVGGASTDTQYF
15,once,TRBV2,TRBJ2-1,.,TGTGCCAGCAGTGAACGGGGTAGGGTGTACAATGAGCAGTTCTTC,CASSERGRVYNEQFF
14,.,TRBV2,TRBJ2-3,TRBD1,TGTGCCAGCAGTACAGGGGGCGCGGGAGATACGCAGTATTTT,CASSTGGAGDTQYF
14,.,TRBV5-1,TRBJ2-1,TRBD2,TGCGCCAGCATCCCTATAGCGGGAGTCAATGAGCAGTTCTTC,CASIPIAGVNEQFF
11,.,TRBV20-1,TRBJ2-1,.,TGCAGTGCTAGAGATAATCGGGAGCAGTTCTTC,CSARDNREQFF
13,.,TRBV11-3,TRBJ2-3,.,TGTGCCAGCAGCGGGATTAGTCCAGATACGCAGTATTTT,CASSGISPDTQYF
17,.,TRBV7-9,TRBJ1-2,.,TGTGCCAGCAGCTTCTATTTCGACGTCGGGTTTAACTATGGCTACACCTTC,CASSFYFDVGFNYGYTF
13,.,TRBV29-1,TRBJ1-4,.,TGCAGCGTTGAATCGCAGACCCGTGAAAAACTGTTTTTT,CSVESQTREKLFF
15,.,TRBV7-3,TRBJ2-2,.,TGTGCCAGCAGCTTAGGGCGGGGAAACACCGGGGAGCTGTTTTTT,CASSLGRGNTGELFF
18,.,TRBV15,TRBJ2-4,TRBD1,TGTGCCACCAGCAGAGGGGGACAGGGGGCTGTAGGCGAAAACATTCAGTACTTC,CATSRGGQGAVGENIQYF
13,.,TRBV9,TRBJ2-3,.,TGTGCCAGCAGCGTAGCCAGCGCAGATACGCAGTATTTT,CASSVASADTQYF
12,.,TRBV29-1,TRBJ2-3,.,TGCAGCGAGAGAGGGGAGACAGATACGCGGTATTTT,CSERGETDTRYF
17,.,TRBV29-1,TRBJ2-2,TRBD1,TGCAGCGTTGTAGAATTAGGCGGACAGGGGAACACCGGGGAGCTGTTTTTT,CSVVELGGQGNTGELFF
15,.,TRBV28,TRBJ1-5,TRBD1,TGTGCCGTTACCTGGACAGGGAACAGCAATCAGCCCCAGCATTTT,CAVTWTGNSNQPQHF
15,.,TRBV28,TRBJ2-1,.,TGTGCCAGCAGTTTAGACCTAAGCTCCTACAATGAGCAGTTCTTC,CASSLDLSSYNEQFF
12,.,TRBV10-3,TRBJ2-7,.,TGTGCCATCAAACAGGGAGCACAAGAGCAGTACTTC,CAIKQGAQEQYF
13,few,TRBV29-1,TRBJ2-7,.,TGCAGCGTTAGGGAGGAGGGAACCTACGAGCAGTACTTC,CSVREEGTYEQYF
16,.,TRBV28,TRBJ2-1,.,TGTGCCAGCAGCCCCAGGGGTTTGGGGTCCTACAATGAGCAGTTCTTC,CASSPRGLGSYNEQFF
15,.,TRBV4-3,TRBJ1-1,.,TGCGCCAGCAGCCAAGGCGCCTGGGGTTGGACTGAAGCTTTCTTT,CASSQGAWGWTEAFF
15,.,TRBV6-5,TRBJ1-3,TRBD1,TGTGCCAGCAGTTACAACAGGGGGACGGGAAACACCATATATTTT,CASSYNRGTGNTIYF
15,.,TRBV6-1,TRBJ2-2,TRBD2,TGTGCCAGCAGTGAACGGCGGGAGCCCACCGGGGAGCTGTTTTTT,CASSERREPTGELFF
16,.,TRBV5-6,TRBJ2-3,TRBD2,TGTGCCAGCAGCCTACCCAAGACTAGCCGCACAGATACGCAGTATTTT,CASSLPKTSRTDTQYF
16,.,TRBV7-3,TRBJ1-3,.,TGTGCCAGCAGCCATCAGACGGAAATCTCTGGAAACACCATATATTTT,CASSHQTEISGNTIYF
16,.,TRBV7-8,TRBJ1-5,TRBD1,TGTGCCAGCACCCGGCGGGACAGGGGCTACAATCAGCCCCAGCATTTT,CASTRRDRGYNQPQHF
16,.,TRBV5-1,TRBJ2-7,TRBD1,TGCGCCAGCAGCTCCGGACCGGGACAGGGAGACTACGAGCAGTACTTC,CASSSGPGQGDYEQYF
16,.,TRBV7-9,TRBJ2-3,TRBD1,TGTGCCAGCAGCTTAAGGGACAGCGGCAGATTAGATACGCAGTATTTT,CASSLRDSGRLDTQYF
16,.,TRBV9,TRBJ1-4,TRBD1,TGTGCCAGCAGCGTGGGATACGGGACAGGGAATGAAAAACTGTTTTTT,CASSVGYGTGNEKLFF
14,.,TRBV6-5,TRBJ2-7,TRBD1,TGTGCCAGCAGGCGGACAGGGGGCGGCTACGAGCAGTACTTC,CASRRTGGGYEQYF
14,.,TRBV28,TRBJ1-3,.,TGTGCCAGCAGTTCAAGCCGAGGGGGAAACACCATATATTTT,CASSSSRGGNTIYF